This TCR beta chain was sequenced in a study of T cell responses to AZD1222 COVID-19 vaccine. Across the study: Doses given second, at about 4 or about 12 weeks, were pooled. General study results and limits: Repertoires were obtained only post-peak T cell response.

The CDR3 has 15 amino acids. Per the germline V gene, CDR1 is SEHNR and CDR2 is FQNEAQ (reference sequence). V was trimmed by 2 bases and J by 6 bases, leaving 11 bases between them. Sequenced by immunoSEQ multiplex PCR; TCRdb stores in-frame clones only, minus some. The sample records 77,000 or so clones, 75% to 90% being singletons. As to this clone: The antigen remains undetermined.

Source: peripheral blood, taken on day 0 of AZD1222 vaccination. This clonotype was obtained from an adult in good health. The chain has TRBV7-9 and TRBJ1-6; D is perhaps TRBD1 (5 bases). CDR3 DNA: TGTGCCAGCAGCTTACTGCCAGGGCCTAATTCACCCCTCCACTTT. Translating gives CASSLLPGPNSPLHF.